The entry below describes one TCR beta chain. The antigen is not known. This sample is drawn from a study of T cell responses to AZD1222 COVID-19 vaccine. Study observations and caveats: Spike was spanned by vaccine-associated CD4 TCRs, with dominance at 160-218 and 743-854. White British donors predominated, females outnumbered males, and clonal diversity was possibly underestimated. Baseline seropositives among AZD1222 recipients totaled only five to seven.

Pooling of second doses given at about 4 or about 12 weeks was done. Looked up from germline, CDR1 is SEHNR and CDR2 is FQNEAQ (reference sequence). V was shortened by 8 bases and J by 5 bases, with 16 bases between the two germline ends. The CDR3 consists of 14 residues. The protocol was immunoSEQ multiplex PCR, while the TCRdb copy is restricted to in-frame clones and leaves out a portion. The sample lists fewer than 120,000 clones; about 95% were seen once. The chain uses TRBV7-9 and TRBJ1-5; the D gene is possibly TRBD1 (5 bases). The source was peripheral blood, collected 28 days after the second AZD1222 dose. The origin of this receptor is an adult who received the AZD1222 COVID-19 vaccine. CDR3 in amino acids: CASHPRDRHQPQHF. As DNA, the CDR3 is TGTGCCAGCCATCCCCGGGACCGCCATCAGCCCCAGCATTTT.